This T cell receptor (beta chain) comes out of a study of T cells in Graves' hyperthyroidism and ophthalmopathy. Authors of the study amplified TCR beta CDR3 regions from RNA transcripts. HTBI primers were the set used in a first-round RT-PCR of the TCR CDR3. TCRdb processed the multiplex PCR reads anew with MiXCR; each CDR3 protein has one entry. The sample holds nearly 600,000 distinct CDR3 sequences, 14% seen once. The CDR3 loop spans 15 amino acids. Trimming removed 1 base from V and 5 bases from J, with 14 bases in between. CDR1 and CDR2 from the germline V gene are MGHRA and YSYEKL. The sample holds many counts of this clonotype. First hyperthyroidism diagnosis is when the blood sample was obtained, before any ophthalmopathy symptoms. Fresh peripheral blood, roughly 10 ml, was the source of the PBMCs.

Sequences were obtained from blood. The receptor's source is a woman in her twenties or thirties with Graves' hyperthyroidism that later progressed to Graves' ophthalmopathy. This chain joins TRBV4-1 and TRBJ1-2, with D possibly matching TRBD1 (6 bases). CDR3 nucleotides: TGCGCCAGCAGCCAAGCCGGCAGGGGCAAGTATGGCTACACCTTC. Translation gives CASSQAGRGKYGYTF.